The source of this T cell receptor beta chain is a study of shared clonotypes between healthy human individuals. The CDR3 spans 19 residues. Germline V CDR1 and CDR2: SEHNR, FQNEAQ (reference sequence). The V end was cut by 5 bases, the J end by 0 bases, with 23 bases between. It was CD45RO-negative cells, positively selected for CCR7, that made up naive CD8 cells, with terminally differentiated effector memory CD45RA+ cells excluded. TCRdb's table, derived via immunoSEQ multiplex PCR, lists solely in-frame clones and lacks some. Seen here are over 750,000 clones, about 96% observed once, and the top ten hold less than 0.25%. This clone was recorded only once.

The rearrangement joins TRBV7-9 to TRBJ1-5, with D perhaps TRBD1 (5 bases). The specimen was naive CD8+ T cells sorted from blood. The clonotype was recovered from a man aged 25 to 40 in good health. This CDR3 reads CASSLVGSGKTASNQPQHF. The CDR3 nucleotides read TGTGCCAGCAGCCTTGTCGGGTCTGGGAAGACAGCTAGCAATCAGCCCCAGCATTTT.